This T cell receptor beta chain came from a study of T cell changes during pregnancy in multiple sclerosis. Some clones are missing from TCRdb's copy, which holds only in-frame ones; the method was immunoSEQ multiplex PCR. This table holds over 80,000 clones, approximately 90% found once. The germline gives CDR1 MRHNA, CDR2 SNTAGT. Trimming cost V 7 bases and J 1 base, with 10 bases left between them. The CDR3 runs 14 residues. This receptor was identified in a female donor in good health, enrolled as a control in a pregnancy study. The material was peripheral blood, obtained in the second trimester of pregnancy. J is TRBJ2-2 and V is TRBV6-4; perhaps TRBD1 as D (5 bases). The CDR3 sequence is CASKPDRNTGELFF. For the CDR3, the DNA is TGTGCCAGCAAGCCCGACAGGAACACCGGGGAGCTGTTTTTT.